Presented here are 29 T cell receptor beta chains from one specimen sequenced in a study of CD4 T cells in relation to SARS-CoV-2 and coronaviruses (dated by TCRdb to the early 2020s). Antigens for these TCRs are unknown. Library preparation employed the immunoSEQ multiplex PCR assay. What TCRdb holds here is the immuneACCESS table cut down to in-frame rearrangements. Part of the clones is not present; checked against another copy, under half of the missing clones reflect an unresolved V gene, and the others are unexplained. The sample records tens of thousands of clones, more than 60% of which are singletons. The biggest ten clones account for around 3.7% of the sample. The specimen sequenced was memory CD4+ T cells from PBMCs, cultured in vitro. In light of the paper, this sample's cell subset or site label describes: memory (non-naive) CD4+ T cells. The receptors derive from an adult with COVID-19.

Written as DNA, the CDR3 is TGCGCCAGCAGCCTACTCTCGGGTATGCAAGAGACCCAGTACTTC. The encoded protein is CASSLLSGMQETQYF. J is TRBJ2-5 and V is TRBV5-1, with unresolved D. The length of the CDR3 is 15 residues. V lost 4 bases, J lost 2 bases, and 15 bases lay in between. CDR1 is SGHRS, CDR2 YFSETQ, per germline.

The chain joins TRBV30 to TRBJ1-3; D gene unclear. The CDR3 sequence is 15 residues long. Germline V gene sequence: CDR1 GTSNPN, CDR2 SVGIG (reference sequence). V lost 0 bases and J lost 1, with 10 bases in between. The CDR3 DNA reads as TGTGCCTGGAGTGTTAGGGCAGCATCTGGAAACACCATATATTTT. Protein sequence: CAWSVRAASGNTIYF.

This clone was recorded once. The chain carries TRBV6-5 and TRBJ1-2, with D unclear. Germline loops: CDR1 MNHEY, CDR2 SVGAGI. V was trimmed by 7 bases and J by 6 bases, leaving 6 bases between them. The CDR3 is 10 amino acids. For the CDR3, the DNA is TGTGCCAGCATGGAGAATGGCTACACCTTC. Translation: CASMENGYTF.

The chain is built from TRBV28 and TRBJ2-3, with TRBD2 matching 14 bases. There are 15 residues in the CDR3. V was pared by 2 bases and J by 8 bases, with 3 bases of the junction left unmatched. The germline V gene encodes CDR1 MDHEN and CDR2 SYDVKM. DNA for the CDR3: TGTGCCAGCAGTTTAGGGACTAGCGGGAGTAGTACGCAGTATTTT. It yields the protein CASSLGTSGSSTQYF.

The CDR3 is CASSYSGGSGELFF. In nucleotides, the CDR3 is TGTGCCAGCAGTTACTCCGGGGGGTCCGGGGAGCTGTTTTTT. The rearrangement links TRBV6-5 to TRBJ2-2; 7 nucleotides align to TRBD2. CDR3 length equals 14 residues. After removal of 0 bases from V and 6 bases from J, the junction contained 1 base not matched to a gene. The V gene's germline CDR1 is MNHEY and CDR2 SVGAGI.

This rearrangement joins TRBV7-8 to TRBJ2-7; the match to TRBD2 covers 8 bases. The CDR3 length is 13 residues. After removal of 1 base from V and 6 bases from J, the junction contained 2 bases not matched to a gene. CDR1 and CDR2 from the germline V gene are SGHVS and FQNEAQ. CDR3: CASSLERGLEQYF. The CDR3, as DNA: TGTGCCAGCAGCTTAGAGCGGGGGCTCGAGCAGTACTTC.

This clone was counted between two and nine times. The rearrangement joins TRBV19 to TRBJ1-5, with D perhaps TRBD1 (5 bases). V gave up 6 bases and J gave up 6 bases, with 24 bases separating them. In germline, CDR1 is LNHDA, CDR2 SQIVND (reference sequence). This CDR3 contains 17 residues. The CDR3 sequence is CASRFPSDGRGSQPQHF. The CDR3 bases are TGTGCCAGTAGGTTTCCTTCGGATGGAAGGGGAAGTCAGCCCCAGCATTTT.

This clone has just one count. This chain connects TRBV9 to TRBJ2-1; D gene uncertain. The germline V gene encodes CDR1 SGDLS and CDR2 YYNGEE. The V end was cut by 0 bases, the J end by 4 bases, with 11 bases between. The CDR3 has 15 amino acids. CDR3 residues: CASSVGRASYNEQFF. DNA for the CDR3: TGTGCCAGCAGCGTAGGACGGGCGAGTTACAATGAGCAGTTCTTC.

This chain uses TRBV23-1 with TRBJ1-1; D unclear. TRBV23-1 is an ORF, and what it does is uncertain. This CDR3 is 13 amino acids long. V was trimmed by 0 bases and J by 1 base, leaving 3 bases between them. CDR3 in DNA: TGCGCCAGCAGTCAATCGCCGAACACTGAAGCTTTCTTT. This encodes CASSQSPNTEAFF.

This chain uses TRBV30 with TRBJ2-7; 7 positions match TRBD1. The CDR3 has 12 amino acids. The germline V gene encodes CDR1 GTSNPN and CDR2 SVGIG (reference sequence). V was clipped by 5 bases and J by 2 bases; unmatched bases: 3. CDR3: CAWGTDTYEQYF. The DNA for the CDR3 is TGTGCCTGGGGGACAGATACCTACGAGCAGTACTTC.

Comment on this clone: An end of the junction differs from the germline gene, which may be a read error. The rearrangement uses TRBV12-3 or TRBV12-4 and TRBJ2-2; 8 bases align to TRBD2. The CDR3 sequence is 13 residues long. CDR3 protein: CASSVAGSRELFF. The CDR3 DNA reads TGTGCCAGCAGTGTAGCGGGAAGTCGGGAGCTGTTTTTT.

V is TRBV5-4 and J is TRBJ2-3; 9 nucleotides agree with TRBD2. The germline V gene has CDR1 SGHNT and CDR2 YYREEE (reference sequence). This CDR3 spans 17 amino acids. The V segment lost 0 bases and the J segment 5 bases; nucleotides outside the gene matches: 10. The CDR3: CASSLVLAGASIDTQYF. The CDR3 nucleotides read TGTGCCAGCAGCTTGGTATTAGCGGGAGCGTCGATAGATACGCAGTATTTT. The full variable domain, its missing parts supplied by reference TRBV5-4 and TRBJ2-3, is ETGVTQSPTHLIKTRGQQVTLRCSSQSGHNTVSWYQQALGQGPQFIFQYYREEENGRGNFPPRFSGLQFPNYSSELNVNALELDDSALYLCASSLVLAGASIDTQYFGPGTRLTVL.

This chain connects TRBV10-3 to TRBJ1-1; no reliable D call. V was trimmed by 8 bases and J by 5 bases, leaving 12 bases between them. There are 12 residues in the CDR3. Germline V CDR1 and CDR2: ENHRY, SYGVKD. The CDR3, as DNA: TGTGCCATCGCGGACGGTGGGACTGAAGCTTTCTTT. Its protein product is CAIADGGTEAFF.

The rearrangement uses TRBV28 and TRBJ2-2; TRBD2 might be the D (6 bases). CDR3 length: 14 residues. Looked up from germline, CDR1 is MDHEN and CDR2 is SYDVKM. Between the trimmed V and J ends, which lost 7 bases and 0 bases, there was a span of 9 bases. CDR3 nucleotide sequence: TGTGCCAGCATCAGCGGGTCGAACACCGGGGAGCTGTTTTTT. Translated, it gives CASISGSNTGELFF.

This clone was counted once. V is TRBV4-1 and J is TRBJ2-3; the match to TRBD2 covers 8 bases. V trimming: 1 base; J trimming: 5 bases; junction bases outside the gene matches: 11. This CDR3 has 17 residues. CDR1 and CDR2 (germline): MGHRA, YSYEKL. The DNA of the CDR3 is TGCGCCAGCAGCCAAGTTTATGGAGCGGGAGCAGAAGATACGCAGTATTTT. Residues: CASSQVYGAGAEDTQYF.

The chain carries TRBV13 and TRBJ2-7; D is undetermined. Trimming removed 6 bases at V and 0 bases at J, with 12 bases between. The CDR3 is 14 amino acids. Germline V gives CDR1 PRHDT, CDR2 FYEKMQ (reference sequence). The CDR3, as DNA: TGTGCCAGCAGTTCCGGACGGAGCTCCTACGAGCAGTACTTC. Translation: CASSSGRSSYEQYF.

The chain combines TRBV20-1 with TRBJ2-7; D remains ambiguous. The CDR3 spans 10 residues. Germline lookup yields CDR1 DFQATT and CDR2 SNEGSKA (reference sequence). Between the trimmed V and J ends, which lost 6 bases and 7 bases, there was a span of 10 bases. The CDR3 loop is CSAQTREQYF. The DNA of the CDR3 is TGCAGTGCGCAGACAAGGGAGCAGTACTTC.

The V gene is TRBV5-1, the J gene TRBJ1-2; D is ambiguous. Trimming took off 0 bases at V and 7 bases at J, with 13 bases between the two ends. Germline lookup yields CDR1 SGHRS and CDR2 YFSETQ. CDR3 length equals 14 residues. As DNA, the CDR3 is TGCGCCAGCAGCTTGGCCGGCAGACCATCTGGCTACACCTTC. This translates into CASSLAGRPSGYTF.

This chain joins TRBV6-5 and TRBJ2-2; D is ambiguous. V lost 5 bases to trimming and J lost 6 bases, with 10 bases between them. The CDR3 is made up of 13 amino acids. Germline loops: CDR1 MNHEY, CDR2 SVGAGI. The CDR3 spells CASSLVRAGELFF. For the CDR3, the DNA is TGTGCCAGCAGTCTAGTGAGAGCCGGGGAGCTGTTTTTT.

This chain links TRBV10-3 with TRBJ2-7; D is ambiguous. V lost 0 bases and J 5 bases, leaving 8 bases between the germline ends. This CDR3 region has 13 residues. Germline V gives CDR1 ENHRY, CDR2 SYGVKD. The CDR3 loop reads CAISESYEDEQYF. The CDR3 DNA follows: TGTGCCATCAGTGAGTCGTACGAGGACGAGCAGTACTTC.

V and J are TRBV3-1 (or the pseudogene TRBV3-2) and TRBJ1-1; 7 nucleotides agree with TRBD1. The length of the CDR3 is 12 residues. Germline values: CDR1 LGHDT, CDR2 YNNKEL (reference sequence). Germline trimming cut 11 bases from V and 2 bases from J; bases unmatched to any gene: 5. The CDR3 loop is CAVRGKNTEAFF. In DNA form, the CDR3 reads TGTGCCGTCAGGGGGAAAAACACTGAAGCTTTCTTT.

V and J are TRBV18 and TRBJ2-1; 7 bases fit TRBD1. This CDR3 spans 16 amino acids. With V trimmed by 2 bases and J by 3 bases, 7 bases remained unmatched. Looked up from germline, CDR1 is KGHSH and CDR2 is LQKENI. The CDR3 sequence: CASSPNMWTGYNEQFF. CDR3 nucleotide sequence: TGTGCCAGCTCACCAAATATGTGGACAGGCTACAATGAGCAGTTCTTC.

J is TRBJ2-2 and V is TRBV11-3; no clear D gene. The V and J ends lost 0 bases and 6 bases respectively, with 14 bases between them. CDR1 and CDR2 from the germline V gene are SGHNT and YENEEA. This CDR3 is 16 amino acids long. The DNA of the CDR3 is TGTGCCAGCAGCTTAGATCGACTGGGTAGGCCCGGGGAGCTGTTTTTT. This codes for CASSLDRLGRPGELFF.

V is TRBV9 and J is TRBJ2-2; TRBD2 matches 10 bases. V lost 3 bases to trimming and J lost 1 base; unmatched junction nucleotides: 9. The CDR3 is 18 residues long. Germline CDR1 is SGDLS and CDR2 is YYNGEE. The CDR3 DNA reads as TGTGCCAGCAGCGGACGATCCGGGACTAGCGTGAACACCGGGGAGCTGTTTTTT. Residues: CASSGRSGTSVNTGELFF.

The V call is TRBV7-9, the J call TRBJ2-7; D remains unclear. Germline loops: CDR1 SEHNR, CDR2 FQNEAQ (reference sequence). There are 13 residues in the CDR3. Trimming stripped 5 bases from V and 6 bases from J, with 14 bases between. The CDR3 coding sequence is TGTGCCAGCAGCGGGCCATCCCTCCGCGAGCAGTACTTC. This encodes CASSGPSLREQYF.

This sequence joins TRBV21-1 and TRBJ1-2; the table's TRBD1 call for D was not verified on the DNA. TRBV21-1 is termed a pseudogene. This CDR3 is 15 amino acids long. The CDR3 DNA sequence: TGTGCCAGCAGCAAATGGGGCCATACAGACTATGGCTACACCTTC. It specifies CASSKWGHTDYGYTF.

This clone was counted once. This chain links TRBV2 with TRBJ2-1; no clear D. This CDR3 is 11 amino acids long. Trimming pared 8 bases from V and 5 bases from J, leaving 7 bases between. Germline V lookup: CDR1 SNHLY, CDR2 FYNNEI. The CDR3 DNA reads TGTGCCAGCGCGCAGAACAATGAGCAGTTCTTC. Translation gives CASAQNNEQFF.

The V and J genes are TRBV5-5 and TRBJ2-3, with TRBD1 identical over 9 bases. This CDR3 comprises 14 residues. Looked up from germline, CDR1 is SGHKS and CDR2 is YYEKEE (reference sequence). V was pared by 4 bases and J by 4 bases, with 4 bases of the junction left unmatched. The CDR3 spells CASSRDRAPDTQYF. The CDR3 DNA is TGTGCCAGCAGCCGGGACAGGGCCCCAGATACGCAGTATTTT.

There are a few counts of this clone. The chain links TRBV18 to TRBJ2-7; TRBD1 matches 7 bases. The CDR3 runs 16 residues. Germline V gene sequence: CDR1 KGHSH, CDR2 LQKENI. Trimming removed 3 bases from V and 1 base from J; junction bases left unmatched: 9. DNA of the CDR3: TGTGCCAGCTCACCTAAGACAGGGACGATTTCCTACGAGCAGTACTTC. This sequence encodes CASSPKTGTISYEQYF.